This TCR beta chain derives from a study of regulatory T cells in long-lasting Graves disease. Study-wide findings and caveats: Sample size, which was small, may have reduced accuracy.

The sample holds a few counts of this clonotype. Its target is not known. Sample time point: newly diagnosed GD, antithyroid drugs for less than 3 months. Researchers made the TCR library from RNA that was extracted from PBMCs. The TCR beta library used iRepertoire HTBI primers with Arm-PCR amplification of CDR3. TCRdb reanalysed the multiplex PCR reads using MiXCR and keeps one entry per CDR3 protein. The sample holds fewer than 650,000 distinct CDR3 sequences, 16% seen once. The sample was also linked to a second study, of T cells in Graves' hyperthyroidism and ophthalmopathy. That report adds: The patients, who ranged from 18 to 65 in age, presented with newly diagnosed hyperthyroidism lasting under 2 months.

This clonotype was sampled from a man aged 18-30 years with Graves disease. Sequenced here: peripheral blood mononuclear cells (PBMCs), sampled at new diagnosis, from a patient treated with antithyroid drugs.

The DNA of the CDR3 is TGTGCCAGCAGTGGTGGCGGCTCTTTTTACGAGCAGTACTTC. Protein sequence: CASSGGGSFYEQYF. V usage is TRBV2 and J usage is TRBJ2-7; D call uncertain. The CDR3 spans 14 residues. Germline values: CDR1 SNHLY, CDR2 FYNNEI. V was shortened by 4 bases and J by 4 bases, with 14 bases between the two germline ends. Full variable domain (outside the CDR3, taken from reference TRBV2 and TRBJ2-7): EPEVTQTPSHQVTQMGQEVILRCVPISNHLYFYWYRQILGQKVEFLVSFYNNEISEKSEIFDDQFSVERPDGSNFTLKIRSTKLEDSAMYFCASSGGGSFYEQYFGPGTRLTVT.